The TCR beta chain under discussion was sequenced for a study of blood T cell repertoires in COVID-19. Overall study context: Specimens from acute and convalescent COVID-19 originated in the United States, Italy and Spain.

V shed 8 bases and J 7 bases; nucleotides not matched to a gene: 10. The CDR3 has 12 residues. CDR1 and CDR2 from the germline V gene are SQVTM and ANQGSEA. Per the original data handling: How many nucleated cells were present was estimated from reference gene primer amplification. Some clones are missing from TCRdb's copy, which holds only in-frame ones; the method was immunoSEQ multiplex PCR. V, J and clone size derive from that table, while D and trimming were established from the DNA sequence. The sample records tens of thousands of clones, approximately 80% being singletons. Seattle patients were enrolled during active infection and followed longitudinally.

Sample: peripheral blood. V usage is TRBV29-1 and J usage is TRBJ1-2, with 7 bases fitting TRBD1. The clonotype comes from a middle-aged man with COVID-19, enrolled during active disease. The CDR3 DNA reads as TGCAGCATCCGGGACAGCAGGTCTGGCTACACCTTC. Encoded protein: CSIRDSRSGYTF.